The entry below gives a single T cell receptor beta chain sequence along with its context. Generated by immunoSEQ multiplex PCR, the TCRdb table keeps only in-frame clones and is missing some. Here the sample spans 45,000 to 55,000 clones, 80% to 90% being singletons. The time point here: baseline, week 1 (first vaccination visit). Noted treatment: pre-vaccination baseline after standard-of-care therapy. New IDH1-mutant, ATRX-lost WHO grade 3 or 4 astrocytomas occurred in donors. V was clipped by 4 bases and J by 4 bases, with 11 bases between them. CDR1 SGHDT and CDR2 YYEEEE come from the germline V gene. The CDR3 totals 13 residues. The entry originates in a study of a mutant IDH1 vaccine in newly diagnosed glioma. About the study: The sex distribution of treated patients was 62.5% male and roughly 38% female, with a mean age of roughly 40 years. Standard pretreatment was either radiotherapy, temozolomide, or, for most, radiochemotherapy with temozolomide.

The sequencing used PBMCs, collected from a glioma patient treated with radiotherapy, temozolomide or both. J is TRBJ1-1 and V is TRBV5-6; no reliable D call. This TCR was sampled from a man aged 35-49 years with glioma. The CDR3 nucleotides read TGTGCCAGCAGCGAAGGGTGGATCACTGAAGCTTTCTTT. Encoded protein: CASSEGWITEAFF. Full variable domain (outside the CDR3, taken from reference TRBV5-6 and TRBJ1-1): DAGVTQSPTHLIKTRGQQVTLRCSPKSGHDTVSWYQQALGQGPQFIFQYYEEEERQRGNFPDRFSGHQFPNYSSELNVNALLLGDSALYLCASSEGWITEAFFGQGTRLTVV.